This is a list of T cell receptor beta chains from one sample in a study of breast tumors, draining lymph nodes, adjacent tissues. MiXCR was run by TCRdb on the multiplex PCR reads, yielding one entry per CDR3 protein. Of some 120,000 distinct CDR3 sequences in the sample, 15% to 20% were seen once. The material sequenced was axillary lymph node tissue. Receptors originate from a female donor with breast cancer. Some clones in this sample may be carry-over from other donors' samples. Each CDR3 is given with its conserved first and last residue. Fields, in order: D gene, J gene, clone size, V gene, CDR3 protein, CDR3 DNA. The D gene is left open where the match is weak. Only some rows state a clone size, as once, few, many or a class for expanded clones.

.,TRBJ2-2,many,TRBV4-1,CASSQGTGRRELFF,TGCGCCAGCAGCCAAGGGACCGGTCGGAGGGAGCTGTTTTTT
.,TRBJ2-2,many,TRBV20-1,CSARDPGDHLTGELFF,TGCAGTGCTAGAGATCCAGGGGACCACTTGACCGGGGAGCTGTTTTTT
.,TRBJ1-1,once,TRBV7-8,CASSLALRGRTGNTEAFF,TGTGCCAGCAGCTTAGCGTTGCGGGGCCGAACGGGGAACACTGAAGCTTTCTTT
.,TRBJ1-5,.,TRBV5-8,CASSSRGLLISNQPQHF,TGTGCCAGCAGTTCTCGTGGATTACTTATTAGCAATCAGCCCCAGCATTTT
.,TRBJ2-1,many,TRBV6-5,CASRRPTGSYNEQFF,TGTGCCAGCAGAAGACCCACTGGCTCCTACAATGAGCAGTTCTTC
TRBD2,TRBJ2-1,many,TRBV5-1,CASSLSSGGYNEQFF,TGCGCCAGCAGCTTGTCCAGCGGGGGATACAATGAGCAGTTCTTC
.,TRBJ2-3,few,TRBV3-1,CASSQDSLFSTDTQYF,TGTGCCAGCAGCCAAGATTCGTTATTTAGCACAGATACGCAGTATTTT
.,TRBJ2-2,many,TRBV12-3/TRBV12-4,CASSNIGAGELFF,TGTGCCAGCAGTAACATAGGTGCCGGGGAGCTGTTTTTT
.,TRBJ1-4,.,TRBV5-6,CASSPRRTNEKLFF,TGTGCCAGCAGCCCTCGACGAACTAATGAAAAACTGTTTTTT
.,TRBJ1-6,many,TRBV2,CATVRAINNSPLHF,TGTGCCACAGTCCGGGCTATCAATAATTCACCCCTCCACTTT
.,TRBJ2-7,many,TRBV20-1,CSARNRAFIFYEQYF,TGCAGTGCCAGAAACAGGGCTTTCATCTTCTACGAGCAGTACTTC
.,TRBJ2-5,many,TRBV3-1,CASSEPGETQYF,TGTGCCAGCAGCGAACCCGGGGAGACCCAGTACTTC
.,TRBJ2-1,many,TRBV30,CAWSVGLGYNEQFF,TGTGCCTGGAGTGTAGGGCTGGGTTACAATGAGCAGTTCTTC
TRBD1,TRBJ2-7,many,TRBV20-1,CSARDKGTGVHEQYF,TGCAGTGCTAGAGATAAAGGGACAGGGGTCCACGAGCAGTACTTC
TRBD1,TRBJ1-3,many,TRBV7-6,CASSSQTGTGNTIYF,TGTGCCAGCAGCTCCCAGACAGGGACTGGAAACACCATATATTTT
.,TRBJ2-1,many,TRBV6-1,CASSESWGHSNEQFF,TGTGCCAGCAGTGAAAGTTGGGGGCACAGCAATGAGCAGTTCTTC
.,TRBJ1-3,many,TRBV6-1,CASNPRLHSGNTIYF,TGTGCCAGCAACCCCAGACTGCACTCTGGAAACACCATATATTTT
.,TRBJ2-1,few,TRBV18,CASSPPVTPTKQFF,TGTGCCAGCTCACCACCAGTGACGCCGACCAAGCAGTTCTTC
TRBD1,TRBJ1-2,many,TRBV20-1,CSASPALTGNYGYTF,TGCAGTGCTAGTCCCGCCTTGACAGGGAACTATGGCTACACCTTC
.,TRBJ2-6,.,TRBV5-1,CASSLGSGVGANVLTF,TGCGCCAGCAGCTTGGGATCTGGGGTTGGGGCCAACGTCCTGACTTTC
.,TRBJ2-1,many,TRBV5-1,CASSLRDNFNEQFF,TGCGCCAGCAGCTTGAGGGACAACTTCAATGAGCAGTTCTTC
.,TRBJ2-3,many,TRBV14,CASGGLSTDTQYF,TGTGCCAGCGGGGGTTTAAGCACAGATACGCAGTATTTT
.,TRBJ1-2,many,TRBV7-9,CASSLAGTKNYGYTF,TGTGCCAGCAGCTTAGCCGGGACAAAGAACTATGGCTACACCTTC
TRBD1,TRBJ2-5,.,TRBV3-1,CASSQNRGLGLETQYF,TGTGCCAGCAGCCAAAACAGGGGGCTTGGGTTGGAGACCCAGTACTTC
.,TRBJ2-1,many,TRBV19,CASKGRIGGAGHNEQFF,TGTGCCAGTAAGGGACGGATTGGGGGGGCCGGGCACAATGAGCAGTTCTTC
.,TRBJ1-4,many,TRBV12-3/TRBV12-4,CASSSDGTNEKLFF,TGTGCCAGCAGTTCGGACGGAACTAATGAAAAACTGTTTTTT
.,TRBJ1-4,many,TRBV19,CASSGPRNEKLFF,TGTGCCAGTAGTGGACCGAGGAATGAAAAACTGTTTTTT
.,TRBJ2-1,many,TRBV20-1,CSAKYMSFRSYNEQFF,TGCAGTGCTAAATACATGAGTTTTCGGTCCTACAATGAGCAGTTCTTC
TRBD2,TRBJ2-1,few,TRBV6-5,CASSYVASGMGEQFF,TGTGCCAGCAGTTACGTTGCTAGCGGGATGGGTGAGCAGTTCTTC
TRBD2,TRBJ2-3,many,TRBV6-5,CASSPTSGGGDTQYF,TGTGCCAGCAGCCCGACTAGCGGGGGAGGGGATACGCAGTATTTT
.,TRBJ1-6,many,TRBV19,CASSMGGLSPLHF,TGTGCCAGTAGTATGGGGGGGCTCTCACCCCTCCACTTT
TRBD2,TRBJ2-3,many,TRBV20-1,CSAKLAGVSTDTQYF,TGCAGTGCTAAACTAGCGGGGGTCTCCACAGATACGCAGTATTTT
.,TRBJ1-1,.,TRBV7-9,CASSLVDTEAFF,TGTGCCAGCAGCTTAGTGGACACTGAAGCTTTCTTT
.,TRBJ1-3,few,TRBV27,CASRTGPSGNTIYF,TGTGCCAGCAGGACAGGACCCTCTGGAAACACCATATATTTT
TRBD2,TRBJ2-7,many,TRBV12-3/TRBV12-4,CASRLAGPYEQYF,TGTGCCAGCAGGCTAGCGGGACCTTACGAGCAGTACTTC
TRBD1,TRBJ1-5,many,TRBV2,CASKGQGYQPQHF,TGTGCCAGCAAAGGACAGGGGTATCAGCCCCAGCATTTT
.,TRBJ1-3,.,TRBV18,CASSPRENTIYF,TGTGCCAGCTCACCGCGGGAAAACACCATATATTTT
TRBD2,TRBJ2-1,many,TRBV5-1,CASTSMAGANNEQFF,TGCGCCAGCACTAGCATGGCGGGAGCGAACAATGAGCAGTTCTTC
.,TRBJ1-3,many,TRBV6-6,CASSSQGRSGNTIYF,TGTGCCAGCAGTTCACAGGGTCGCTCTGGAAACACCATATATTTT
TRBD2,TRBJ2-1,many,TRBV6-6,CASSYSPRTSGRNEQFF,TGTGCCAGCAGTTACTCGCCCCGGACTAGCGGGAGAAATGAGCAGTTCTTC
TRBD1,TRBJ2-2,many,TRBV5-1,CASSSDRGVNTGELFF,TGCGCCAGCAGCTCCGACAGGGGGGTGAACACCGGGGAGCTGTTTTTT
.,TRBJ1-3,many,TRBV11-2,CASSLIQTPSSGNTIYF,TGTGCCAGCAGCTTAATCCAGACCCCTTCCTCTGGAAACACCATATATTTT